These 8 T cell receptor beta chains share one sample of origin, sequenced in a study of technical replicates of blood from a handful of donors. Some clones are missing from TCRdb's copy, which holds only in-frame ones; the method was immunoSEQ multiplex PCR. The data show over 10,000 clones, with approximately 95% seen just once and 7% to 9% held by the top ten. The specimen sequenced was PBMCs. These receptors all come from a human donor in good health.

The chain joins TRBV5-1 to TRBJ2-3, with 9 positions matching TRBD1. Germline assignment: CDR1 SGHRS and CDR2 YFSETQ. The CDR3 length is 14 residues. J lost 3 bases, V lost 5 bases, and 4 bases had no gene match. CDR3 DNA: TGCGCCAGCAGATTAGGACAGGGGACAGATACGCAGTATTTT. Translation: CASRLGQGTDTQYF.

The V call is TRBV5-1, the J call TRBJ2-5; D might be TRBD2 (6 bases). Germline loops: CDR1 SGHRS, CDR2 YFSETQ. V was trimmed by 5 bases and J by 5 bases, leaving 10 bases between them. The CDR3 runs 12 residues. The CDR3 sequence: CASRLSGETQYF. CDR3 DNA sequence: TGCGCCAGCAGGCTGAGCGGGGAGACCCAGTACTTC.

The J gene is TRBJ1-4, the V gene TRBV6-6; 8 nucleotides agree with TRBD1. CDR1 and CDR2 from the germline V gene are MNHNY and SVGAGI (reference sequence). The CDR3 has 15 amino acids. Trimming took 2 bases from V and 6 from J; bases not matched to a gene: 5. The CDR3 loop reads CASSYHGQGHEKLFF. CDR3 in DNA: TGTGCCAGCAGTTACCACGGACAGGGTCATGAAAAACTGTTTTTT.

The V call is TRBV29-1, the J call TRBJ2-5; 10 bases match TRBD1. The germline gives CDR1 SQVTM, CDR2 ANQGSEA. With V trimmed by 2 bases and J by 9 bases, 9 bases remained unmatched. The CDR3 is 14 amino acids. The chain's CDR3 is CSVELEDRGAAQYF. CDR3 nucleotide sequence: TGCAGCGTTGAATTAGAGGACAGGGGGGCGGCCCAGTACTTC.

J is TRBJ2-7 and V is TRBV30, with D maybe TRBD2 (6 bases). Trimming left V 3 bases short and J 1 base short, with 13 bases between. The CDR3 spans 14 residues. Germline loops: CDR1 GTSNPN, CDR2 SVGIG (reference sequence). CDR3 bases: TGTGCCTGGAGCGGGAGACCGGTATCCTACGAGCAGTACTTC. As protein: CAWSGRPVSYEQYF.

This sequence joins TRBV2 and TRBJ1-2, with 8 bases lining up with TRBD1. The V and J ends lost 3 bases and 5 bases, in that order; junction bases with no gene match: 5. CDR3 length equals 14 residues. Germline assignment: CDR1 SNHLY and CDR2 FYNNEI. The CDR3 DNA reads as TGTGCCAGCAGTGAGCAGGGGGCCTCTTATGGCTACACCTTC. Translated, it gives CASSEQGASYGYTF.

The V call is TRBV20-1, the J call TRBJ2-3; D is undetermined. Trimming cost V 6 bases and J 4 bases, with 8 bases left between them. The CDR3 sequence is 11 residues long. Germline V gene data show CDR1 as DFQATT and CDR2 as SNEGSKA (reference sequence). This chain's CDR3 is CSASPADTQYF. As DNA, the CDR3 is TGCAGTGCAAGCCCCGCAGATACGCAGTATTTT.

A few counts support this clone. This chain uses TRBV15 with TRBJ2-7, with 7 nucleotides matching TRBD1. V shed 5 bases and J 0 bases; nucleotides not matched to a gene: 7. This CDR3 has 15 residues. Germline lookup yields CDR1 LNHNV and CDR2 YYDKDF (reference sequence). Here the CDR3 DNA reads TGTGCCACCAGCGTGTTACGGGACAGCTCCTACGAGCAGTACTTC. Translating gives CATSVLRDSSYEQYF.